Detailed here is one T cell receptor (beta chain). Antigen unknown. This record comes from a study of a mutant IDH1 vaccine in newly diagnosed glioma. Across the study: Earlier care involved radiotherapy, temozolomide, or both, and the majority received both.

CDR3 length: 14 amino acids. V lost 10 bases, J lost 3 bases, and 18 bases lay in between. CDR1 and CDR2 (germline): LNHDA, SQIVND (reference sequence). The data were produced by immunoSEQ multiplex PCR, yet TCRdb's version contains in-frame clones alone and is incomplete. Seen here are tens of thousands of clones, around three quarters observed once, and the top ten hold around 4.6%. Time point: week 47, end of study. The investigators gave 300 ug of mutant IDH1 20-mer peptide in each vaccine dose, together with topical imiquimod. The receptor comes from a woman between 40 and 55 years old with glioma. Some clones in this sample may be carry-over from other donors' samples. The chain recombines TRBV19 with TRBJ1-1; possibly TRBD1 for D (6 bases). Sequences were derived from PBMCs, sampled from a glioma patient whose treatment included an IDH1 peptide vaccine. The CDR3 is CATSQRGRDTEAFF. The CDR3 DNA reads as TGTGCCACCTCACAACGGGGGCGCGACACTGAAGCTTTCTTT.